The T cell receptor (beta chain) under discussion was sequenced for a study of graft-versus-host responses after intestinal transplantation. General observations from the study: Patients who carried graft-donor T cell macrochimerism also had high graft-versus-host to host-versus-graft clonal ratios in their allografts.

V gave up 4 bases and J gave up 0 bases, with 9 bases separating them. CDR1 PRHDT and CDR2 FYEKMQ come from the germline V gene (reference sequence). The CDR3 runs 14 residues. Concerning this clone: Antigen: not known.

Sequencing was performed with immunoSEQ multiplex PCR; in TCRdb, only in-frame clones are kept and a portion is missing. The sample carries 70,000 to 80,000 clones, 90% recorded once. Source: unstimulated CD8+ T cells sorted from spleen or lymph node cells, taken before intestinal transplant. The chain couples TRBV13 to TRBJ2-5; possibly TRBD2 for D (6 bases). The receptor's source is a human donor who received an intestinal transplant. This CDR3 is CASSSRGNQETQYF. In nucleotides, the CDR3 is TGTGCCAGCAGCTCCCGGGGGAACCAAGAGACCCAGTACTTC.